These 15 T cell receptor beta chains came from one sample sequenced in a study of blood T cell repertoires in COVID-19. TCRdb's table, derived via immunoSEQ multiplex PCR, lists solely in-frame clones and lacks some. The table lists under 70,000 clones, over 75% of them singletons. The specimen sequenced was peripheral blood. Source of these receptors: a woman between 18 and 29 years old with acute or convalescent COVID-19.

This rearrangement joins TRBV24-1 to TRBJ1-2, with 7 bases fitting TRBD1. The V gene's germline CDR1 is KGHDR and CDR2 SFDVKD. Germline trimming cut 3 bases from V and 0 bases from J; bases unmatched to any gene: 3. The CDR3 consists of 15 residues. CDR3 loop: CATSDPGQSNYGYTF. Here the CDR3 DNA reads TGTGCCACCAGTGATCCGGGACAGTCTAACTATGGCTACACCTTC.

The chain uses TRBV6-6 and TRBJ2-2, with a weak D call TRBD1 (6 bases). The CDR3 totals 14 residues. V lost 4 bases and J lost 4, with 10 bases in between. CDR1 and CDR2 from the germline V gene are MNHNY and SVGAGI (reference sequence). As DNA, the CDR3 is TGTGCCAGCAGTTTAGACAGGCCCACCGGGGAGCTGTTTTTT. Its protein product is CASSLDRPTGELFF.

J is TRBJ2-1 and V is TRBV4-3; tentative D call: TRBD1 (6 bases). Germline V lookup: CDR1 LGHNA, CDR2 YSLEER. The CDR3 length is 15 residues. Trimming removed 0 bases at V and 3 bases at J, with 9 bases between. This chain's CDR3 is CASSQEYRVYNEQFF. The CDR3 DNA reads TGCGCCAGCAGCCAAGAATACAGGGTCTACAATGAGCAGTTCTTC.

The table lists this clone with a count of one. The chain has TRBV5-5 and TRBJ2-3; TRBD2 might be the D (5 bases). CDR1 and CDR2 (germline): SGHKS, YYEKEE (reference sequence). The CDR3 covers 15 residues. V lost 1 base and J lost 2, with 11 bases in between. The CDR3 DNA follows: TGTGCCAGCAGCTTGACTAGAAGGTACACAGATACGCAGTATTTT. Amino acids: CASSLTRRYTDTQYF.

J is TRBJ1-1 and V is TRBV30; D is perhaps TRBD1 (5 bases). Germline V gives CDR1 GTSNPN, CDR2 SVGIG (reference sequence). Trimming removed 3 bases at V and 1 base at J, with 12 bases between. The CDR3 runs 14 residues. CDR3: CAWRSGIGNTEAFF. DNA for the CDR3: TGTGCCTGGAGGTCAGGGATAGGGAACACTGAAGCTTTCTTT.

This chain links TRBV28 with TRBJ1-2; 7 bases align to TRBD1. V shed 6 bases and J 8 bases; nucleotides not matched to a gene: 12. Germline V CDR1 and CDR2: MDHEN, SYDVKM. The CDR3 consists of 14 residues. CDR3: CASRQRQGNRGYTF. In nucleotides, the CDR3 is TGTGCCAGCAGACAAAGACAGGGAAATAGGGGCTACACCTTC.

V usage is TRBV6-2 or TRBV6-3 and J usage is TRBJ1-5; perhaps TRBD1 as D (5 bases). The CDR3 consists of 15 residues. CDR1 is MNHEY, CDR2 SVGEGT, per germline. Trimming cost V 4 bases and J 4 bases, with 14 bases left between them. DNA for the CDR3: TGTGCCAGCAGTTGGGGGGGTTCGGGGAATCAGCCCCAGCATTTT. Translation gives CASSWGGSGNQPQHF.

Regarding this clone: The same CDR3 also results from other DNA sequences found in this sample. This chain uses TRBV7-2 with TRBJ1-1; TRBD1 is a possible D gene (5 bases). CDR3 length: 13 amino acids. Trimming removed 3 bases at V and 1 base at J, with 6 bases between. The germline V gene encodes CDR1 SGHTA and CDR2 FQGNSA. DNA for the CDR3: TGTGCCAGCAGCTTGGGGCAGAACACTGAAGCTTTCTTT. This codes for CASSLGQNTEAFF.

This clone was recorded once. V is TRBV28 and J is TRBJ1-4; the D gene is possibly TRBD1 (6 bases). Germline CDR1 is MDHEN and CDR2 is SYDVKM. With 3 bases removed from V and 8 bases from J, the gap between germline ends came to 19 bases. The CDR3 loop spans 16 amino acids. The CDR3 loop is CASSFDAGQRGEKLFF. The CDR3 DNA is TGTGCCAGCAGTTTTGATGCTGGACAGCGCGGAGAAAAACTGTTTTTT.

This rearrangement joins TRBV28 to TRBJ2-7, with D perhaps matching TRBD1 (6 bases). CDR3 length equals 15 residues. Germline assignment: CDR1 MDHEN and CDR2 SYDVKM. V was clipped by 6 bases and J by 0 bases, with 15 bases between them. The CDR3: CASRLTGQLSYEQYF. CDR3 nucleotide sequence: TGTGCCAGCAGATTGACCGGACAGCTCTCCTACGAGCAGTACTTC.

V gene TRBV7-9 combines with J gene TRBJ2-3; 7 positions match TRBD1. After removal of 4 bases from V and 9 bases from J, the junction contained 1 base not matched to a gene. CDR1 SEHNR and CDR2 FQNEAQ come from the germline V gene (reference sequence). This CDR3 comprises 11 residues. CDR3 loop: CASSSGQTQYF. CDR3 DNA sequence: TGTGCCAGCAGCTCGGGACAGACGCAGTATTTT.

V and J are TRBV2 and TRBJ2-1; 10 bases are a match to TRBD2. Germline trimming cut 4 bases from V and 4 bases from J; bases unmatched to any gene: 1. Germline-derived CDR1 and CDR2 are SNHLY and FYNNEI. This CDR3 comprises 14 residues. CDR3 bases: TGTGCCAGCAGTGGGACTAGCGGTTACAATGAGCAGTTCTTC. It encodes CASSGTSGYNEQFF. Drawing the rest from reference TRBV2 and TRBJ2-1, the complete variable domain is EPEVTQTPSHQVTQMGQEVILRCVPISNHLYFYWYRQILGQKVEFLVSFYNNEISEKSEIFDDQFSVERPDGSNFTLKIRSTKLEDSAMYFCASSGTSGYNEQFFGPGTRLTVL.

The CDR3 DNA follows: TGTGCCAGCAGCTTACAATTCGCAGGGTTTGTCTCTGGAAACACCATATATTTT. Translating gives CASSLQFAGFVSGNTIYF. The gene calls are TRBV11-2 and TRBJ1-3, with a weak D call TRBD1 (5 bases). The ends were cut back, 2 bases at V and 0 bases at J, with 17 bases in the middle. Germline V lookup: CDR1 SGHAT, CDR2 FQNNGV. The CDR3 loop spans 18 amino acids.

The chain uses TRBV12-5 and TRBJ2-1, with TRBD2 matching 8 bases. This CDR3 spans 20 amino acids. Germline assignment: CDR1 LGHNT and CDR2 FRNRAP. The J segment lost 6 bases and the V segment lost 0 bases, leaving 19 bases of the junction unmatched. The CDR3: CASGLVWGDIGTRTVNEQFF. CDR3 nucleotide sequence: TGTGCTAGTGGTTTGGTCTGGGGGGATATCGGGACTAGGACAGTCAATGAGCAGTTCTTC.

The J gene is TRBJ2-7, the V gene TRBV6-5; TRBD1 agrees at 9 bases. Trimming took 0 bases from V and 4 from J; bases not matched to a gene: 4. In germline, CDR1 is MNHEY, CDR2 SVGAGI. The CDR3 spans 15 residues. The chain's CDR3 is CASSYSGTGIYEQYF. The CDR3 DNA sequence: TGTGCCAGCAGTTACTCCGGGACAGGGATATACGAGCAGTACTTC.